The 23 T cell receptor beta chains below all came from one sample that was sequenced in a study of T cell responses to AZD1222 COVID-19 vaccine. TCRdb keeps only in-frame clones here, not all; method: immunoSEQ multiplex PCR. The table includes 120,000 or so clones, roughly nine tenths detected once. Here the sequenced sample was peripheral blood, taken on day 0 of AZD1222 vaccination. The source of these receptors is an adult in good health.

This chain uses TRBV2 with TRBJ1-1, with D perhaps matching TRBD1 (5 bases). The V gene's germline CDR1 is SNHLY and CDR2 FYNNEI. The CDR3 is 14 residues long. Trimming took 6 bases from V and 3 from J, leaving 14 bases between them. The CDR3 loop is CASSTLGVDTEAFF. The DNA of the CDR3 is TGTGCCAGCAGCACACTAGGGGTGGACACTGAAGCTTTCTTT.

As DNA, the CDR3 is TGTGCCAGCAACCGGGACGGCTTACCGAATTCACCCCTCCACTTT. It encodes CASNRDGLPNSPLHF. V usage is TRBV9 and J usage is TRBJ1-6; a weak D match, TRBD1 (5 bases). The V end was cut by 6 bases, the J end by 7 bases, with 17 bases between. Looked up from germline, CDR1 is SGDLS and CDR2 is YYNGEE. The CDR3 is 15 amino acids.

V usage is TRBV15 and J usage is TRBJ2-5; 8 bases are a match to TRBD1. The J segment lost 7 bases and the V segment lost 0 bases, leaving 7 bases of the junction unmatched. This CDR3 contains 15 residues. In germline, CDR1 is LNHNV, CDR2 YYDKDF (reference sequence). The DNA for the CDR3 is TGTGCCACCAGCAGAGATCCAGGGGGCGCAGGGACCCAGTACTTC. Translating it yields CATSRDPGGAGTQYF. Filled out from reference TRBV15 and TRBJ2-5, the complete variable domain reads DAMVIQNPRYQVTQFGKPVTLSCSQTLNHNVMYWYQQKSSQAPKLLFHYYDKDFNNEADTPDNFQSRRPNTSFCFLDIRSPGLGDTAMYLCATSRDPGGAGTQYFGPGTRLLVL.

The CDR3 loop reads CASSPGEIAGDNEQFF. The CDR3 DNA reads TGTGCCAGCAGCCCCGGGGAAATAGCGGGAGACAATGAGCAGTTCTTC. This chain joins TRBV7-9 and TRBJ2-1; TRBD2 aligns across 9 bases. V shed 5 bases, J shed 5 bases, and the junction held 10 bases outside the gene matches. CDR1 and CDR2 from the germline V gene are SEHNR and FQNEAQ (reference sequence). CDR3 size: 16 residues. The entire variable domain, with the rest obtained from reference TRBV7-9 and TRBJ2-1, is as follows: DTGVSQNPRHKITKRGQNVTFRCDPISEHNRLYWYRQTLGQGPEFLTYFQNEAQLEKSRLLSDRFSAERPKGSFSTLEIQRTEQGDSAMYLCASSPGEIAGDNEQFFGPGTRLTVL.

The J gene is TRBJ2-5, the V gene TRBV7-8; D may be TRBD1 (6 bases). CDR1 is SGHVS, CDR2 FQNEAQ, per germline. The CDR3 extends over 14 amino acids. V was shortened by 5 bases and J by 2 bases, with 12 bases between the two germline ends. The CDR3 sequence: CASSRGQTQETQYF. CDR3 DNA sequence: TGTGCCAGCAGCAGAGGACAGACACAAGAGACCCAGTACTTC.

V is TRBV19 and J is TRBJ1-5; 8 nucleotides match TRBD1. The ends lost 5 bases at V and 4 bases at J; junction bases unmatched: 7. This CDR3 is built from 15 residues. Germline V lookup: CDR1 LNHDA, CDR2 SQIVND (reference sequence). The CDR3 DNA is TGTGCCAGTAGTGCGATCACAGGGGGTAATCAGCCCCAGCATTTT. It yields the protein CASSAITGGNQPQHF. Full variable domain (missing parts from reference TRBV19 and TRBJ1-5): DGGITQSPKYLFRKEGQNVTLSCEQNLNHDAMYWYRQDPGQGLRLIYYSQIVNDFQKGDIAEGYSVSREKKESFPLTVTSAQKNPTAFYLCASSAITGGNQPQHFGDGTRLSIL.

CDR3 residues: CASSAGNTEAFF. CDR3 in DNA: TGTGCCAGTAGTGCAGGAAACACTGAAGCTTTCTTT. This chain joins TRBV19 and TRBJ1-1; D not resolved. CDR3 size: 12 residues. CDR1 and CDR2 from the germline V gene are LNHDA and SQIVND (reference sequence). Trimming removed 5 bases from V and 2 bases from J, with 6 bases in between.

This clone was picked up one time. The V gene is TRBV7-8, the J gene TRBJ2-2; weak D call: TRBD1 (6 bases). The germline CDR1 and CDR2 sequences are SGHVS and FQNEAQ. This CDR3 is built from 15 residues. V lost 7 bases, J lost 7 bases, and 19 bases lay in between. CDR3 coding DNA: TGTGCCAGCACCCAGACCCAGGGGTGGGACGGGGAGCTGTTTTTT. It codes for CASTQTQGWDGELFF.

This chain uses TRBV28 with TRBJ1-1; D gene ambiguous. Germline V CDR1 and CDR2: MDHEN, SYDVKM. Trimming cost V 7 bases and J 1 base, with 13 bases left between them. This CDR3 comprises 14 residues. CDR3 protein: CASTYQQENTEAFF. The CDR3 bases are TGTGCCAGCACTTACCAGCAAGAGAACACTGAAGCTTTCTTT.

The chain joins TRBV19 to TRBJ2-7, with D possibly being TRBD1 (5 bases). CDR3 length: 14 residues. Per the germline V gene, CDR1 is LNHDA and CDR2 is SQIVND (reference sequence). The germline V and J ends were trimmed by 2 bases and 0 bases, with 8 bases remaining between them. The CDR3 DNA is TGTGCCAGTAGTATATTTGGGGCCTCCTACGAGCAGTACTTC. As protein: CASSIFGASYEQYF.

CDR3: CASSFGTSGNNEQFF. Written as DNA, the CDR3 is TGCGCCAGCAGCTTCGGGACTAGCGGGAATAATGAGCAGTTCTTC. The chain is built from TRBV5-1 and TRBJ2-1, with 13 bases matching TRBD2. V shed 2 bases, J shed 7 bases, and the junction held 3 bases outside the gene matches. Per the germline V gene, CDR1 is SGHRS and CDR2 is YFSETQ. This CDR3 is 15 amino acids long.

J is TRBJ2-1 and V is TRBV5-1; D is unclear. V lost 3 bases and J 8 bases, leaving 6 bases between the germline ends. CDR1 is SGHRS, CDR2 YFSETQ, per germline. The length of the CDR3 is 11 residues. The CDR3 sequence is CASSSTHEQFF. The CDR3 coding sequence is TGCGCCAGCAGCTCGACCCATGAGCAGTTCTTC. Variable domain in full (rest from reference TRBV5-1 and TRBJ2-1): KAGVTQTPRYLIKTRGQQVTLSCSPISGHRSVSWYQQTPGQGLQFLFEYFSETQRNKGNFPGRFSGRQFSNSRSEMNVSTLELGDSALYLCASSSTHEQFFGPGTRLTVL.

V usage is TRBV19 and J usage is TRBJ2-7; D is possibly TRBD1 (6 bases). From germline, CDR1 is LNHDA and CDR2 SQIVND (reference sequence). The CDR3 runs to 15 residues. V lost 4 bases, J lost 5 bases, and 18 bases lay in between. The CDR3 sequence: CASSTLQGTLDEQYF. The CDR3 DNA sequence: TGTGCCAGTAGTACCCTACAGGGCACTCTGGACGAGCAGTACTTC.

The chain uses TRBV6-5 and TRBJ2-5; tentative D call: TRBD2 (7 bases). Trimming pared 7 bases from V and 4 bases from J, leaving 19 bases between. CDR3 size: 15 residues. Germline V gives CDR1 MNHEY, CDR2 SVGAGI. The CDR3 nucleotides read TGTGCCAGCATCTCTGGGGGCAGGGAGGGAGAGACCCAGTACTTC. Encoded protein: CASISGGREGETQYF.

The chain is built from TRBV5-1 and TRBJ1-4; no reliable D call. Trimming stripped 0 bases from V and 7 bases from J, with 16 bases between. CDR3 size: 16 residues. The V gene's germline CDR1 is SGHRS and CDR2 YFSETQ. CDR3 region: CASSLAPGTPSEKLFF. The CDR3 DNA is TGCGCCAGCAGCTTGGCGCCGGGCACCCCTTCTGAAAAACTGTTTTTT.

The CDR3 bases are TGCGCCAGCAGCCCCCTCATGGGGCGCACTGAAGCTTTCTTT. Protein sequence: CASSPLMGRTEAFF. V usage is TRBV4-1 and J usage is TRBJ1-1, with D maybe TRBD1 (5 bases). The germline CDR1 and CDR2 sequences are MGHRA and YSYEKL. Between the trimmed V and J ends, which lost 4 bases and 4 bases, there was a span of 13 bases. The CDR3 sequence is 14 residues long.

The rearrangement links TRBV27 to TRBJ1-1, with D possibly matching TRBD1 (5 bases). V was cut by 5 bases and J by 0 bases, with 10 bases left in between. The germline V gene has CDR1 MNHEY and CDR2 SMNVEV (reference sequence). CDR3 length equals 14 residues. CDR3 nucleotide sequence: TGTGCCAGCAGTAGCAGGGCCTTGAACACTGAAGCTTTCTTT. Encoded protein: CASSSRALNTEAFF.

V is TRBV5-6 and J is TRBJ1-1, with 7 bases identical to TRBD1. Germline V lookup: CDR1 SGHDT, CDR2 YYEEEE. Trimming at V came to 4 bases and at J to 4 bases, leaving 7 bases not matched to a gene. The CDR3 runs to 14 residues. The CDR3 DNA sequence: TGTGCCAGCAGCGACAGGGACCGGGGCACTGAAGCTTTCTTT. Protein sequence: CASSDRDRGTEAFF. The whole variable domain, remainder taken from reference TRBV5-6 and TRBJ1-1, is DAGVTQSPTHLIKTRGQQVTLRCSPKSGHDTVSWYQQALGQGPQFIFQYYEEEERQRGNFPDRFSGHQFPNYSSELNVNALLLGDSALYLCASSDRDRGTEAFFGQGTRLTVV.

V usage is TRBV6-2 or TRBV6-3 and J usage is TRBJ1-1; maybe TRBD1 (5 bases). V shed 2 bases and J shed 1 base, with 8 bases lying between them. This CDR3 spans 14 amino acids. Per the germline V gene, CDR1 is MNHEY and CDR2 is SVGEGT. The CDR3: CASSYSRGNTEAFF. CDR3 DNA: TGTGCCAGCAGTTACAGTAGGGGGAACACTGAAGCTTTCTTT.

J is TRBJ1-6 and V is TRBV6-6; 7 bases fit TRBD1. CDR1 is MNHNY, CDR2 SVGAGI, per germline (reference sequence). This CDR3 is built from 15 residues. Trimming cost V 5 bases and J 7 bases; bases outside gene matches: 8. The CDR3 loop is CASSGSGTDNSPLHF. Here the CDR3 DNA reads TGTGCCAGCAGTGGATCCGGGACAGACAATTCACCCCTCCACTTT.

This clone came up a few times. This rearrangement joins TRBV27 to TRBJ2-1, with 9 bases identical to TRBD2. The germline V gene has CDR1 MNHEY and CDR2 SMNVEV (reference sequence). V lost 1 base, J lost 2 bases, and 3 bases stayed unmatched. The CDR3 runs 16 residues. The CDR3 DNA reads TGTGCCAGCAGTTTATGGGCTAGCGGGGCCTACAATGAGCAGTTCTTC. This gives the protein CASSLWASGAYNEQFF.

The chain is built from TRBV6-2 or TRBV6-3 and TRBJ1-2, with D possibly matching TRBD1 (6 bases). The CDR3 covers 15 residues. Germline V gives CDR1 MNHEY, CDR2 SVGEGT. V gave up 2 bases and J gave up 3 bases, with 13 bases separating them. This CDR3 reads CASSYTRDTHYGYTF. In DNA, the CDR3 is TGTGCCAGCAGTTACACGCGGGACACCCACTATGGCTACACCTTC.

CDR3 residues: CASSPGPPRGTDTQYF. Here the CDR3 DNA reads TGTGCCAGCAGCCCGGGACCGCCCAGGGGGACAGATACGCAGTATTTT. The chain uses TRBV3-1 (or the pseudogene TRBV3-2) and TRBJ2-3; 7 bases align to TRBD1. The CDR3 is made up of 16 amino acids. Germline V gives CDR1 LGHDT, CDR2 YNNKEL (reference sequence). V was clipped by 4 bases and J by 3 bases; unmatched bases: 10.